This TCR beta chain was recovered during a study of blood T cell repertoires in COVID-19. Turning to the study itself: Samples of COVID-19 (acute and convalescent) were obtained from the United States, Italy and Spain. From T cells, B-cell-depleted T cells, or PBMCs came the material, which was cDNA or gDNA.

In the original workflow: Reference gene primers were amplified, and this amplification served to estimate nucleated cell counts. The method was immunoSEQ multiplex PCR; TCRdb's version includes in-frame clones alone and lacks a portion of them. The V and J calls and clone size are taken from that table; D and trimming were inferred from the DNA. The profile covers around 100,000 clones, with about 84% appearing a single time and roughly 24% taken by the ten largest. V was clipped by 6 bases and J by 1 base, with 15 bases between them. CDR3 length: 16 residues. Germline V gives CDR1 ENHRY, CDR2 SYGVKD.

Specimen: peripheral blood. The receptor was derived from a human donor in a cohort sampled during active COVID-19. The rearrangement links TRBV10-3 to TRBJ2-2, with a possible D match to TRBD1 (5 bases). This chain's CDR3 is CAISPDGRGNTGELFF. For the CDR3, the DNA is TGTGCCATCAGCCCCGATGGTAGGGGGAACACCGGGGAGCTGTTTTTT.